This TCR beta chain is drawn from a study of cytomegalovirus exposure and HLA in healthy donors. With 5 bases removed from V and 6 bases from J, the gap between germline ends came to 16 bases. CDR1 MNHEY and CDR2 SMNVEV come from the germline V gene (reference sequence). CDR3 size: 15 residues. As regards this clone: Its target is unknown.

PCR used 60 Vbeta primers and 13 Jbeta primers. Here immunoSEQ multiplex PCR was the method, and the copy in TCRdb shows in-frame clones only, minus some. The sample lists some 140,000 clones, 79% seen once, with about 3.1% in the top ten. Study-level findings and limits: Most sequenced TCRs were rare (though some public TCRs occurred in many donors).

The clonotype originates from a female donor in good health and CMV-seronegative. The chain links TRBV27 to TRBJ2-2, with D perhaps TRBD1 (6 bases). Specimen: PBMCs. CDR3 bases: TGTGCCAGCAGTCCAACAGGGTATTACGCCGGGGAGCTGTTTTTT. It encodes CASSPTGYYAGELFF.